The 29 T cell receptor beta chains presented below share a single source sample, sequenced in a study of blood T cell repertoires in COVID-19. The protocol was immunoSEQ multiplex PCR, while the TCRdb copy is restricted to in-frame clones and leaves out a portion. The sample carries 70,000 to 100,000 clones, more than 80% recorded once. Input material: peripheral blood. These receptors were taken from a human donor in a cohort sampled during active COVID-19.

The table lists this clone with a count of one. J is TRBJ2-7 and V is TRBV5-1, with 7 bases lining up with TRBD2. V gave up 0 bases and J gave up 5 bases; unmatched junction bases: 5. Germline lookup yields CDR1 SGHRS and CDR2 YFSETQ. The CDR3 covers 14 residues. The CDR3 region has the DNA TGCGCCAGCAGCTTGGGGCCTACTAGCGACGAGCAGTACTTC. It yields the protein CASSLGPTSDEQYF.

V and J are TRBV2 and TRBJ2-7; 8 positions agree with TRBD1. The V gene's germline CDR1 is SNHLY and CDR2 FYNNEI. CDR3 size: 14 residues. V was pared by 6 bases and J by 0 bases, with 4 bases of the junction left unmatched. The CDR3 DNA sequence: TGTGCCAGCAGAGGACAGGGCCTCTCCTACGAGCAGTACTTC. It translates to CASRGQGLSYEQYF.

The genes are TRBV24-1 and TRBJ1-3; 7 bases fit TRBD1. Germline V gene lookup returns CDR1 KGHDR and CDR2 SFDVKD. The CDR3 has 19 amino acids. Unmatched junction bases numbered 18, after V lost 5 bases and J lost 3 bases. CDR3: CATSALTGSGERDGNTIYF. The CDR3 coding sequence is TGTGCCACCAGTGCCCTGACAGGGTCGGGTGAGAGAGATGGAAACACCATATATTTT.

The V and J genes are TRBV9 and TRBJ2-7; D not resolved. This CDR3 is 13 amino acids long. The V gene's germline CDR1 is SGDLS and CDR2 YYNGEE. Trimming pared 0 bases from V and 3 bases from J, leaving 7 bases between. The CDR3 sequence: CASSVGGHYEQYF. The DNA for the CDR3 is TGTGCCAGCAGCGTAGGCGGTCACTACGAGCAGTACTTC.

The rearrangement joins TRBV29-1 to TRBJ1-2; a weak D match, TRBD1 (5 bases). CDR3 length: 11 amino acids. V was pared by 6 bases and J by 7 bases, with 12 bases between. The germline V gene has CDR1 SQVTM and CDR2 ANQGSEA. CDR3 bases: TGCAGCGTCGCAGGGTGGAGTGGCTACACCTTC. Amino acids: CSVAGWSGYTF.

CDR3 coding DNA: TGCGCCAGCAGCTCAGGGGGTGGCAATCAGCCCCAGCATTTT. Protein sequence: CASSSGGGNQPQHF. This chain links TRBV5-1 with TRBJ1-5; 7 bases match TRBD1. The J segment lost 2 bases and the V segment lost 3 bases, leaving 2 bases of the junction unmatched. Germline CDR1 SGHRS, CDR2 YFSETQ. This CDR3 spans 14 amino acids. Looking up the rest from reference TRBV5-1 and TRBJ1-5 gives the full variable domain: KAGVTQTPRYLIKTRGQQVTLSCSPISGHRSVSWYQQTPGQGLQFLFEYFSETQRNKGNFPGRFSGRQFSNSRSEMNVSTLELGDSALYLCASSSGGGNQPQHFGDGTRLSIL.

The CDR3 loop reads CASSKGQMNTEAFF. CDR3 in DNA: TGCGCCAGCAGCAAAGGACAGATGAACACTGAAGCTTTCTTT. J is TRBJ1-1 and V is TRBV10-1; tentatively, D is TRBD1 (6 bases). The V end was cut by 6 bases, the J end by 0 bases, with 11 bases between. Germline V gives CDR1 WNHNN, CDR2 SYGVQD (reference sequence). This CDR3 is built from 14 residues.

This clone was detected only once. V usage is TRBV5-5 and J usage is TRBJ2-5; perhaps TRBD2 as D (6 bases). V lost 6 bases to trimming and J lost 2 bases, with 17 bases between them. Germline values: CDR1 SGHKS, CDR2 YYEKEE (reference sequence). The CDR3 totals 15 residues. The CDR3 spells CASTSRAGSQETQYF. Here the CDR3 DNA reads TGTGCCAGCACTTCCCGGGCGGGATCACAAGAGACCCAGTACTTC.

The chain employs TRBV2 and TRBJ2-3; 10 bases line up with TRBD2. The CDR3 runs to 14 residues. Germline-derived CDR1 and CDR2 are SNHLY and FYNNEI. Germline trimming cut 8 bases from V and 4 bases from J; bases unmatched to any gene: 6. CDR3 bases: TGTGCCAGCCAGCGGGAGGGAGGGGCAGATACGCAGTATTTT. Encoded protein: CASQREGGADTQYF.

The V gene is TRBV3-1 (or the pseudogene TRBV3-2), the J gene TRBJ2-1; D is perhaps TRBD2 (5 bases). Germline CDR1 is LGHDT and CDR2 is YNNKEL (reference sequence). This CDR3 spans 12 amino acids. With 4 bases removed from V and 7 bases from J, the gap between germline ends came to 8 bases. Here the CDR3 DNA reads TGTGCCAGCAGCCCGTGGACTAATGAGCAGTTCTTC. Protein product: CASSPWTNEQFF.

This sequence joins TRBV6-6 and TRBJ2-1; 9 nucleotides align to TRBD1. CDR3 length: 15 residues. V was clipped by 5 bases and J by 6 bases; unmatched bases: 8. Germline CDR1 is MNHNY and CDR2 is SVGAGI (reference sequence). CDR3 amino acids: CASSPGQGILNEQFF. The CDR3 DNA reads as TGTGCCAGCAGTCCAGGACAGGGGATCCTCAATGAGCAGTTCTTC.

The chain links TRBV6-5 to TRBJ2-2; 12 nucleotides agree with TRBD2. This CDR3 is built from 15 residues. Germline assignment: CDR1 MNHEY and CDR2 SVGAGI. The ends lost 6 bases at V and 6 bases at J; junction bases unmatched: 5. The CDR3 DNA follows: TGTGCCAGCAGACGACTAGCGGGAGTATCCGGGGAGCTGTTTTTT. Protein sequence: CASRRLAGVSGELFF.

This chain connects TRBV10-3 to TRBJ1-1; D is possibly TRBD1 (6 bases). Germline V gene data show CDR1 as ENHRY and CDR2 as SYGVKD. The CDR3 is 13 amino acids. The V and J ends lost 11 bases and 1 base respectively, with 14 bases between them. The CDR3: CASGNRENTEAFF. CDR3 coding DNA: TGTGCCTCCGGGAACAGGGAGAACACTGAAGCTTTCTTT.

V gene TRBV3-1 (or the pseudogene TRBV3-2) combines with J gene TRBJ2-7, with D maybe TRBD1 (5 bases). Trimming left V 1 base short and J 3 bases short, with 10 bases between. The CDR3 extends over 14 amino acids. The germline CDR1 and CDR2 sequences are LGHDT and YNNKEL (reference sequence). The CDR3 DNA reads TGTGCCAGCAGCCAAGGAGACAGTTTCTACGAGCAGTACTTC. It codes for CASSQGDSFYEQYF.

This chain uses TRBV6-7 with TRBJ1-6; tentative D call: TRBD1 (6 bases). TRBV6-7 counts as an open reading frame of uncertain function. This CDR3 contains 15 residues. V was trimmed by 7 bases and J by 5 bases, leaving 15 bases between them. DNA for the CDR3: TGTGCCAGCATGGCACAGGGCTCAGATAATTCACCCCTCCACTTT. Its protein product is CASMAQGSDNSPLHF.

The rearrangement links TRBV12-3 or TRBV12-4 to TRBJ1-6; D is unresolved. Trimming shortened V by 7 bases and J by 9 bases, and 10 bases separated the two germline ends. The CDR3 consists of 12 residues. The CDR3 bases are TGTGCCAGCACCAACAGAGCTTCACCCCTCCACTTT. This sequence encodes CASTNRASPLHF.

The CDR3 is CASSIGPGEASEQYF. For the CDR3, the DNA is TGTGCCAGTAGTATCGGTCCGGGGGAAGCTAGTGAGCAGTACTTC. V is TRBV19 and J is TRBJ2-7, with a weak D call TRBD2 (6 bases). Trimming cost V 3 bases and J 7 bases, with 19 bases left between them. Germline CDR1 LNHDA, CDR2 SQIVND (reference sequence). This CDR3 contains 15 residues.

V usage is TRBV5-1 and J usage is TRBJ1-1; tentative D call: TRBD1 (6 bases). The CDR3 loop spans 14 amino acids. The germline V gene encodes CDR1 SGHRS and CDR2 YFSETQ. V was clipped by 2 bases and J by 4 bases, with 12 bases between them. CDR3 sequence reads: CASSFNRAGTEAFF. The CDR3 DNA follows: TGCGCCAGCAGCTTTAACAGGGCCGGCACTGAAGCTTTCTTT. Drawing the rest from reference TRBV5-1 and TRBJ1-1, the complete variable domain is KAGVTQTPRYLIKTRGQQVTLSCSPISGHRSVSWYQQTPGQGLQFLFEYFSETQRNKGNFPGRFSGRQFSNSRSEMNVSTLELGDSALYLCASSFNRAGTEAFFGQGTRLTVV.

A few counts support this clone. This chain connects TRBV5-4 to TRBJ1-2, with D unresolved. From germline, CDR1 is SGHNT and CDR2 YYREEE (reference sequence). CDR3 length: 14 residues. The ends were cut back, 0 bases at V and 4 bases at J, with 10 bases in the middle. This CDR3 is CASSLGEIRYGYTF. CDR3 coding DNA: TGTGCCAGCAGCTTGGGTGAGATTCGCTATGGCTACACCTTC.

The chain joins TRBV28 to TRBJ2-7; 9 positions match TRBD2. Germline CDR1 and CDR2: MDHEN and SYDVKM. J lost 0 bases, V lost 6 bases, and 9 bases had no gene match. CDR3 length: 16 residues. CDR3 region: CASSLASGTASYEQYF. The DNA for the CDR3 is TGTGCCAGCAGCTTAGCTAGCGGGACAGCCTCCTACGAGCAGTACTTC.

The CDR3, as DNA: TGTGCCACCAGCAGAGGGAGCGGGAGGCACACAGATACGCAGTATTTT. Protein product: CATSRGSGRHTDTQYF. V gene TRBV15 combines with J gene TRBJ2-3, with 9 bases that match TRBD2. Germline V gene sequence: CDR1 LNHNV, CDR2 YYDKDF (reference sequence). The CDR3 sequence is 16 residues long. V was clipped by 1 base and J by 2 bases; unmatched bases: 4.

CDR3 in amino acids: CASSFINSPLHF. The CDR3 DNA follows: TGTGCCAGCAGTTTCATTAATTCACCCCTCCACTTT. V is TRBV12-3 or TRBV12-4 and J is TRBJ1-6; D not resolved. V was trimmed by 3 bases and J by 6 bases, leaving 3 bases between them. The CDR3 length is 12 residues.

This chain uses TRBV5-4 with TRBJ1-6, with 7 positions matching TRBD1. Germline V gene sequence: CDR1 SGHNT, CDR2 YYREEE (reference sequence). The CDR3 loop spans 15 amino acids. V lost 2 bases, J lost 5 bases, and 4 bases stayed unmatched. The CDR3 protein is CASSLYGTDNSPLHF. The DNA for the CDR3 is TGTGCCAGCAGCTTATACGGGACAGATAATTCACCCCTCCACTTT.

The rearrangement links TRBV27 to TRBJ2-5; TRBD2 might be the D (7 bases). Between the trimmed V and J ends, which lost 6 bases and 2 bases, there was a span of 19 bases. The CDR3 runs 16 residues. Germline V gene lookup returns CDR1 MNHEY and CDR2 SMNVEV (reference sequence). The CDR3 reads CASRDLEGGPQETQYF. CDR3 coding DNA: TGTGCCAGCAGAGATCTGGAGGGGGGGCCTCAAGAGACCCAGTACTTC.

V and J are TRBV2 and TRBJ1-3, with D tentatively TRBD1 (6 bases). V was pared by 6 bases and J by 8 bases, with 17 bases between. This CDR3 region has 14 residues. Looked up from germline, CDR1 is SNHLY and CDR2 is FYNNEI. CDR3 region: CASRRISGADTIYF. DNA for the CDR3: TGTGCCAGCAGGCGGATCTCAGGGGCGGACACCATATATTTT.

The genes are TRBV9 and TRBJ2-1; weak D call: TRBD2 (6 bases). Trimming stripped 0 bases from V and 6 bases from J, with 13 bases between. CDR3 length equals 15 residues. CDR1 and CDR2 from the germline V gene are SGDLS and YYNGEE. The CDR3 DNA follows: TGTGCCAGCAGCGTAGCCCTAGCGAGCCCCAATGAGCAGTTCTTC. As protein: CASSVALASPNEQFF.

This clone was seen only a few times. The rearrangement uses TRBV2 and TRBJ1-1; weak D call: TRBD1 (6 bases). CDR3 length: 15 residues. The germline CDR1 and CDR2 sequences are SNHLY and FYNNEI. The V end lost 3 bases, the J end lost 0 bases, and 11 bases lay between the germline ends. The CDR3 loop reads CASSDRGGVNTEAFF. CDR3 in DNA: TGTGCCAGCAGTGACAGGGGAGGGGTGAACACTGAAGCTTTCTTT. Complete variable domain (other parts from reference TRBV2 and TRBJ1-1): EPEVTQTPSHQVTQMGQEVILRCVPISNHLYFYWYRQILGQKVEFLVSFYNNEISEKSEIFDDQFSVERPDGSNFTLKIRSTKLEDSAMYFCASSDRGGVNTEAFFGQGTRLTVV.

The chain joins TRBV9 to TRBJ1-2; a possible D gene is TRBD1 (5 bases). This CDR3 has 15 residues. V lost 3 bases and J 1 base, leaving 13 bases between the germline ends. CDR1 is SGDLS and CDR2 is YYNGEE in the germline V gene. The CDR3 coding sequence is TGTGCCAGCAGCGGGAGTGGGGGGTTTAACTATGGCTACACCTTC. Translating it yields CASSGSGGFNYGYTF.

The rearrangement links TRBV7-3 to TRBJ2-1; D possibly corresponds to TRBD2 (5 bases). CDR1 SGHTA and CDR2 FQGTGA come from the germline V gene. The CDR3 spans 15 residues. Trimming stripped 0 bases from V and 2 bases from J, with 8 bases between. The DNA of the CDR3 is TGTGCCAGCAGCTTAACTAGCGAGCCCTACAATGAGCAGTTCTTC. Encoded protein: CASSLTSEPYNEQFF.